One T cell receptor (beta chain) is described in this entry. Method: immunoSEQ multiplex PCR; TCRdb's copy keeps in-frame clones and lacks some. Seen here are hundreds of thousands of clones, 75% to 90% observed once, and the top ten hold under 1.5%. The data belong to a study of blood T cell repertoires in COVID-19. The CDR3 runs to 17 residues. Trimming removed 3 bases from V and 3 bases from J, with 18 bases in between. CDR1 MNHEY and CDR2 SMNVEV come from the germline V gene (reference sequence). The sequenced material came from peripheral blood. The chain employs TRBV27 and TRBJ2-1, with D possibly being TRBD2 (5 bases). The clonotype was recovered from a woman in her thirties with active or convalescent COVID-19. This CDR3 reads CASSFLGARELYNEQFF. As DNA, the CDR3 is TGTGCCAGCAGTTTTCTCGGAGCTCGGGAACTCTACAATGAGCAGTTCTTC.